Below, one T cell receptor (beta chain) is given with its context. Its antigen remains unidentified. Researchers used genomic DNA as the template to profile TCR beta VDJ and CDR3. TCRdb redid the calling of the reads with MiXCR, one entry per CDR3 protein. The sample lists 200,000 to 250,000 distinct CDR3 sequences; 65% were seen once. Patients who underwent sequencing had shown CD8+CD57+ cell expansion by flow cytometry. Each patient had severe acquired aplastic anemia. The study sampled blood from patients who had received no therapy. The sample originates from a study of CD8+CD57+ T cells in acquired aplastic anemia. Across the whole study: The sorted CD4+ and CD8+ cells yielded an average around 3 ug of DNA.

General study findings and limits: No significant patient-versus-control difference appeared in CD8+ Simpson's diversity.

The CDR3 extends over 14 amino acids. CDR1 and CDR2 from the germline V gene are SGDLS and YYNGEE. V lost 0 bases to trimming and J lost 3 bases, with 9 bases between them. This chain links TRBV9 with TRBJ1-1; D not certain. Sequenced material: sorted CD4+, CD8+, or CD8+CD57+ T cells (not recorded which) from PBMCs. This receptor was obtained from a human donor with aplastic anemia. The CDR3 bases are TGTGCCAGCAGCGTAGGTCGGAGGGACACTGAAGCTTTCTTT. Residues: CASSVGRRDTEAFF.